The entry below gives a single T cell receptor (beta chain) sequence along with its context. These data belong to a study of shared clonotypes between healthy human individuals. The V gene's germline CDR1 is MNHNS and CDR2 SASEGT. Trimming removed 4 bases from V and 0 bases from J, with 16 bases in between. CDR3 length equals 17 residues. The assay was immunoSEQ multiplex PCR, and TCRdb's table has in-frame clones only and misses some. The sample records under 2,500,000 clones, under 97% being singletons. The sample consisted of naive CD4+ T cells sorted from blood. Sample subset: CD45RA+ positively selected. The chain joins TRBV6-1 to TRBJ1-3; D gene ambiguous. The clonotype was recovered from a young man in good health. The CDR3 nucleotides are TGTGCCAGCAGTGTTTGGGTCGCCCGGAGCTCTGGAAACACCATATATTTT. Protein sequence: CASSVWVARSSGNTIYF.